Each of the 3 T cell receptor beta chains below was sequenced from the same sample in a study of graft-versus-host responses after intestinal transplantation. TCRdb keeps only in-frame clones here, not all; method: immunoSEQ multiplex PCR. The repertoire holds around 96,000 clones, more than 80% seen once, with around 16% in the top ten. The input for sequencing was PBMCs, taken roughly 410 days after intestinal transplant. These receptors were collected from a human patient who received an intestinal transplant, so some T cells may come from the graft donor.

The chain combines TRBV11-2 with TRBJ1-1, with TRBD1 matching 9 bases. V shed 5 bases and J 5 bases; nucleotides not matched to a gene: 6. This CDR3 region has 14 residues. Germline-derived CDR1 and CDR2 are SGHAT and FQNNGV. CDR3 region: CASSPDRGGTEAFF. CDR3 nucleotide sequence: TGTGCCAGCAGCCCAGACAGGGGGGGGACTGAAGCTTTCTTT.

This chain links TRBV7-3 with TRBJ2-1; D is undetermined. Germline V CDR1 and CDR2: SGHTA, FQGTGA. The CDR3 totals 16 residues. The V gene lost 0 bases and the J gene lost 7 bases, with 16 bases spanning the gap. CDR3 protein: CASSLTGGDGSNEQFF. DNA of the CDR3: TGTGCCAGCAGCTTAACGGGTGGTGACGGATCTAATGAGCAGTTCTTC.

J is TRBJ2-1 and V is TRBV14; D remains ambiguous. The CDR3 runs to 11 residues. Germline values: CDR1 SGHDN, CDR2 FVKESK. Deletions cut 3 bases from V and 8 bases from J, with 5 bases between. The CDR3 loop is CASSHGYEQFF. CDR3 nucleotides: TGTGCCAGCAGCCACGGCTATGAGCAGTTCTTC.